This TCR beta chain was recorded in a study of blood T cell repertoires in COVID-19. TCRdb's copy holds only in-frame clones and misses some; the assay was immunoSEQ multiplex PCR. Among tens of thousands of clones, more than 80% were seen once, and the ten largest hold roughly a fifth. The germline gives CDR1 LNHDA, CDR2 SQIVND (reference sequence). The CDR3 extends over 15 amino acids. V lost 4 bases, J lost 4 bases, and 7 bases stayed unmatched. The source material was peripheral blood. The V gene is TRBV19, the J gene TRBJ2-7; 10 nucleotides agree with TRBD1. The TCR sequence derives from a woman over 75 with acute or convalescent COVID-19. This chain's CDR3 is CASSRSGTGDYEQYF. CDR3 bases: TGTGCCAGTAGTAGATCAGGGACAGGGGATTACGAGCAGTACTTC.